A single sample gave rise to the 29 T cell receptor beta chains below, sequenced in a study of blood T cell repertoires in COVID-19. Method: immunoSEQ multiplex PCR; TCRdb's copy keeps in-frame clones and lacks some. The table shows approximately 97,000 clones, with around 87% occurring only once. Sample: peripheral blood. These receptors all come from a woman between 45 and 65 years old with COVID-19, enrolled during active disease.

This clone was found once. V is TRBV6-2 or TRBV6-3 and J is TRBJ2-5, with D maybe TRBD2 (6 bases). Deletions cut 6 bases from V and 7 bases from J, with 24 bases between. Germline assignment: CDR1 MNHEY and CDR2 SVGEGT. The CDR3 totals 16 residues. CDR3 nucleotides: TGTGCCAGCAGCCCCGTTGGCCTAGCGTTAGGAGGGACCCAGTACTTC. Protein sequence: CASSPVGLALGGTQYF.

The CDR3 sequence: CASSLGLATNEQFF. The CDR3 nucleotides are TGTGCCAGCAGCTTGGGACTAGCTACTAATGAGCAGTTCTTC. This chain connects TRBV5-4 to TRBJ2-1; 7 positions agree with TRBD2. Germline V gene lookup returns CDR1 SGHNT and CDR2 YYREEE (reference sequence). Trimming removed 0 bases from V and 7 bases from J; junction bases left unmatched: 4. CDR3 size: 14 residues.

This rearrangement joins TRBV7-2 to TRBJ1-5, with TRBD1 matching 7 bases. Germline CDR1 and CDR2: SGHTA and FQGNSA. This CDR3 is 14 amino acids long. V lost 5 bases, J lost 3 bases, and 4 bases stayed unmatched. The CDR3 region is CASSVRGINQPQHF. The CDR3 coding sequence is TGTGCCAGCAGCGTCAGGGGGATCAATCAGCCCCAGCATTTT. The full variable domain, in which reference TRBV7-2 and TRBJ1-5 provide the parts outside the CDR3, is GAGVSQSPSNKVTEKGKDVELRCDPISGHTALYWYRQSLGQGLEFLIYFQGNSAPDKSGLPSDRFSAERTGGSVSTLTIQRTQQEDSAVYLCASSVRGINQPQHFGDGTRLSIL.

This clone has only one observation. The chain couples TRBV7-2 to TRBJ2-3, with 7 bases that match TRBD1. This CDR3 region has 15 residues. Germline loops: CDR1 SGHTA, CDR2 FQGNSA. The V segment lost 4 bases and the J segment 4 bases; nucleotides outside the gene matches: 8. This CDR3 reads CASSSRQGSSDTQYF. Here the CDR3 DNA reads TGTGCCAGCAGCTCCCGACAGGGATCTTCAGATACGCAGTATTTT.

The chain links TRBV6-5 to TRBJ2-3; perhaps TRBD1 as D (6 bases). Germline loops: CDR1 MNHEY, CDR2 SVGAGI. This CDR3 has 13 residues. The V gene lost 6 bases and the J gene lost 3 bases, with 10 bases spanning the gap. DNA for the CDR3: TGTGCCAGCAGCCAGGACAGAACAGATACGCAGTATTTT. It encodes CASSQDRTDTQYF.

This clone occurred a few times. Here the CDR3 reads CASSQEGNIQYF. For the CDR3, the DNA is TGTGCCAGCAGCCAAGAGGGCAACATTCAGTACTTC. The chain recombines TRBV14 with TRBJ2-4; no definite D call. Germline V CDR1 and CDR2: SGHDN, FVKESK. The CDR3 is 12 residues long. V was shortened by 0 bases and J by 7 bases, with 4 bases between the two germline ends.

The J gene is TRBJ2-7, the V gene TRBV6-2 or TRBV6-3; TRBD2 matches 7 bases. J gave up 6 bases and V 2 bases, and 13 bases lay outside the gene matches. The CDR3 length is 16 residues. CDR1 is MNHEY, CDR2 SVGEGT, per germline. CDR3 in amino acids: CASSYPGGGTGGEQYF. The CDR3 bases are TGTGCCAGCAGTTACCCTGGCGGGGGAACGGGGGGCGAGCAGTACTTC.

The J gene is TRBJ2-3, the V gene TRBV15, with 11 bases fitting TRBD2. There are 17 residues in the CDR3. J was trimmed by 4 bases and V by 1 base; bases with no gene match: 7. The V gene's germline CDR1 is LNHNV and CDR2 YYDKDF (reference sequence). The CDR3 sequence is CATSRVGSGGVADTQYF. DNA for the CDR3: TGTGCCACCAGCAGAGTGGGTAGCGGGGGGGTAGCAGATACGCAGTATTTT.

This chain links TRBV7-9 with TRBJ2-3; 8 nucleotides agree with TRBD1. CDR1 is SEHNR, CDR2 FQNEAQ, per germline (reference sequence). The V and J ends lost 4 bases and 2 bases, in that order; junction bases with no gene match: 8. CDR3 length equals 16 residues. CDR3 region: CASSSTRDRPTDTQYF. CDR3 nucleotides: TGTGCCAGCAGCTCGACCCGGGACAGGCCCACAGATACGCAGTATTTT. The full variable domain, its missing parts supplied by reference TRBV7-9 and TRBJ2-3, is DTGVSQNPRHKITKRGQNVTFRCDPISEHNRLYWYRQTLGQGPEFLTYFQNEAQLEKSRLLSDRFSAERPKGSFSTLEIQRTEQGDSAMYLCASSSTRDRPTDTQYFGPGTRLTVL.

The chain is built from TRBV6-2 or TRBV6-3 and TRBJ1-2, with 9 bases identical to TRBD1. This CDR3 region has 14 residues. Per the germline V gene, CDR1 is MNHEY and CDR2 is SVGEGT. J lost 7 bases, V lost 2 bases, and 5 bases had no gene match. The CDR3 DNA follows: TGTGCCAGCAGTTACCGGACAGGGGTTGGTGGCTACACCTTC. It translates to CASSYRTGVGGYTF.

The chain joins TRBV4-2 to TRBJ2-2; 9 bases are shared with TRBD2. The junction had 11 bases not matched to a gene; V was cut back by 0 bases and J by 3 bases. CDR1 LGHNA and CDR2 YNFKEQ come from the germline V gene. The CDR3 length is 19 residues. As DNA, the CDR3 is TGTGCCAGCAGCCAAGAGAGACGACTAGCGGTGTTGGACACCGGGGAGCTGTTTTTT. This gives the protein CASSQERRLAVLDTGELFF.

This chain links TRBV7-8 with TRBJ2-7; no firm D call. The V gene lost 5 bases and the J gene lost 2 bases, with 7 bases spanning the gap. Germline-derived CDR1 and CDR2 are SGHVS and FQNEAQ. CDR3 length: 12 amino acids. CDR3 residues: CASSASAYEQYF. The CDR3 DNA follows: TGTGCCAGCAGCGCGAGTGCCTACGAGCAGTACTTC.

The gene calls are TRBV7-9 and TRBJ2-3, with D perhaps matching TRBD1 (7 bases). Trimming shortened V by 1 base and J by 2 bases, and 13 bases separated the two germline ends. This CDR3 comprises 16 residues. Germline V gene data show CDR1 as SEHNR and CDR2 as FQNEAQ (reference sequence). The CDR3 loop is CASSLVPGGTTDTQYF. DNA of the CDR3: TGTGCCAGCAGCTTAGTGCCAGGGGGGACCACAGATACGCAGTATTTT. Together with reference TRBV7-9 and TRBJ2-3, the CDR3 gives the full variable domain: DTGVSQNPRHKITKRGQNVTFRCDPISEHNRLYWYRQTLGQGPEFLTYFQNEAQLEKSRLLSDRFSAERPKGSFSTLEIQRTEQGDSAMYLCASSLVPGGTTDTQYFGPGTRLTVL.

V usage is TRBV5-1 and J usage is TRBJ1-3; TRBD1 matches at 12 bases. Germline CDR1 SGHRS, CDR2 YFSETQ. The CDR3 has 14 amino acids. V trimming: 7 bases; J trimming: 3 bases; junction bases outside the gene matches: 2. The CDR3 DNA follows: TGCGCCAGCGGGACAGGGGGCGGTGGAAACACCATATATTTT. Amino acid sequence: CASGTGGGGNTIYF.

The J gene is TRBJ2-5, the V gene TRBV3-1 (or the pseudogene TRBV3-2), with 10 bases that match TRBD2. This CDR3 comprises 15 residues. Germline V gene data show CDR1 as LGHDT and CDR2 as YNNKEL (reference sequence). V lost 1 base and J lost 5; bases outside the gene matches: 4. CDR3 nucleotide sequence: TGTGCCAGCAGCCAAGCAGCGGGGGGGCAGGAGACCCAGTACTTC. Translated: CASSQAAGGQETQYF.

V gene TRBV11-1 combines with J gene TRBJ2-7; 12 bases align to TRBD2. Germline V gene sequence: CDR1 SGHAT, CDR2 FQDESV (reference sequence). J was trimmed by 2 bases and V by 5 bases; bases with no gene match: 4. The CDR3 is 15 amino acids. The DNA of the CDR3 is TGTGCCAGCAGCCCTCTAGCGGGGGGGCCCTACGAGCAGTACTTC. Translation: CASSPLAGGPYEQYF.

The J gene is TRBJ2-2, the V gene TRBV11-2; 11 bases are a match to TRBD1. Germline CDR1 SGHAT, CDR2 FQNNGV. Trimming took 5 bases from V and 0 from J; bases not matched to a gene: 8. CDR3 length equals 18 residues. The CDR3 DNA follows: TGTGCCAGCAGCCAATGGGACAGGGGGACCACGAACACCGGGGAGCTGTTTTTT. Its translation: CASSQWDRGTTNTGELFF.

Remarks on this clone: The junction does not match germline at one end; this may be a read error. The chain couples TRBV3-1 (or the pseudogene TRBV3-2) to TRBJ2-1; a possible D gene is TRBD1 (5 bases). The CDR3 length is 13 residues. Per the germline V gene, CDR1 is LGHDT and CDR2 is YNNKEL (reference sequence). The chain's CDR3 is CASSQGQTNVQFF. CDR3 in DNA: TGTGCCAGCAGCCAGGGGCAGACCAATGTGCAGTTCTTC.

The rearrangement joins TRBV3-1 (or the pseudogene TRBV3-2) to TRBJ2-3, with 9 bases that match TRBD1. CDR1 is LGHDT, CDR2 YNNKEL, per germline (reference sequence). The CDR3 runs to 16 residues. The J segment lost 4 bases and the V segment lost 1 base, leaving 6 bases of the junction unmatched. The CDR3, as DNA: TGTGCCAGCAGCCAAGGTCCGGGACAGGGCCCAGATACGCAGTATTTT. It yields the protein CASSQGPGQGPDTQYF.

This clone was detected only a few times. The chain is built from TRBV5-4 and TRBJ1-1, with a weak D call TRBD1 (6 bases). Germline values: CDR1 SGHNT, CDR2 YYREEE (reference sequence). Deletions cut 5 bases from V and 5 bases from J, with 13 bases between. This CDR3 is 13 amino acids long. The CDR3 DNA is TGTGCCAGCAGGAGAGGGGGGGAAACTGAAGCTTTCTTT. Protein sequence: CASRRGGETEAFF.

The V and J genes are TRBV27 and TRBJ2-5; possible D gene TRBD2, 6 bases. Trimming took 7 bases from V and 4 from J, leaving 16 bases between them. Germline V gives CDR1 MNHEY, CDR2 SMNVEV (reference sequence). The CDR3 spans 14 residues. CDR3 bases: TGTGCCAGCATGCGACTAGAAGGCCCAGAGACCCAGTACTTC. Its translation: CASMRLEGPETQYF.

The DNA of the CDR3 is TGCACCAGCAGCCAGACCAGACTAGCCCCCCCCACAGATACGCAGTATTTT. This encodes CTSSQTRLAPPTDTQYF. The genes are TRBV1 and TRBJ2-3; TRBD2, the table's D call, lacks a check against the DNA. TRBV1 is a pseudogene. The CDR3 is made up of 17 amino acids.

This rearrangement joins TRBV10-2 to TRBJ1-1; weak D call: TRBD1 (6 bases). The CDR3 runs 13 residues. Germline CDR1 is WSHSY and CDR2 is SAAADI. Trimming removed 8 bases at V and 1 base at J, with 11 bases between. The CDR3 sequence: CASRRTANTEAFF. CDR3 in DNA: TGCGCCAGCCGTAGGACAGCGAACACTGAAGCTTTCTTT.

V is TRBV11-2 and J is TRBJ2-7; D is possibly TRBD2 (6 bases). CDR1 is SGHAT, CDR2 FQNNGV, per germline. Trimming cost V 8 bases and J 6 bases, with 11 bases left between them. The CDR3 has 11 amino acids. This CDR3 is CASGDFPEQYF. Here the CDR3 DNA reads TGTGCCAGCGGGGACTTCCCCGAGCAGTACTTC.

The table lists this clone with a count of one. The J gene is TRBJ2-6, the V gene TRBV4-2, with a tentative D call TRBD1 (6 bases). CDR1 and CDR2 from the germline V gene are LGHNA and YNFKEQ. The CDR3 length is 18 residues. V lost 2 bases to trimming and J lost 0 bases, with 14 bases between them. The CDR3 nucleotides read TGTGCCAGCAGCCAATATTGGGACACCTTCTCTGGGGCCAACGTCCTGACTTTC. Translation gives CASSQYWDTFSGANVLTF.

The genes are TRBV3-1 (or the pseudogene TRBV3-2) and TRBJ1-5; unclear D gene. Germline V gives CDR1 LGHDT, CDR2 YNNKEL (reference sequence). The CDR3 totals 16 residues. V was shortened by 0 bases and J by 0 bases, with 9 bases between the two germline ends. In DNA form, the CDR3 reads TGTGCCAGCAGCCAAGATCGAGGATATAGCAATCAGCCCCAGCATTTT. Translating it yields CASSQDRGYSNQPQHF.

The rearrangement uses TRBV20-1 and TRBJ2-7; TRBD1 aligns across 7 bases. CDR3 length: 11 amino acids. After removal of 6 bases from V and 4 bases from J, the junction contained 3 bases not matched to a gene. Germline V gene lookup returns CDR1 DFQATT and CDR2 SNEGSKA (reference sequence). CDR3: CSADRVYEQYF. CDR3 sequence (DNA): TGCAGTGCCGACAGGGTGTACGAGCAGTACTTC.

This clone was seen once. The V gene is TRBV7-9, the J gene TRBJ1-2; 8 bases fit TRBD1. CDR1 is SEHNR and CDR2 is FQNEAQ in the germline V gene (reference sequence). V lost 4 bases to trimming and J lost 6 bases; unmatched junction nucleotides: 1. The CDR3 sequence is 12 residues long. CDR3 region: CASSSTGDGYTF. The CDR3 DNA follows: TGTGCCAGCAGCTCGACAGGGGATGGCTACACCTTC.

Here the CDR3 reads CASSVTGQHYEQYF. In DNA form, the CDR3 reads TGTGCCAGCAGCGTGACGGGACAGCACTACGAGCAGTACTTC. The gene calls are TRBV5-5 and TRBJ2-7; TRBD1 agrees at 7 bases. The germline V gene has CDR1 SGHKS and CDR2 YYEKEE (reference sequence). The CDR3 loop spans 14 amino acids. J was trimmed by 3 bases and V by 4 bases; bases with no gene match: 7.